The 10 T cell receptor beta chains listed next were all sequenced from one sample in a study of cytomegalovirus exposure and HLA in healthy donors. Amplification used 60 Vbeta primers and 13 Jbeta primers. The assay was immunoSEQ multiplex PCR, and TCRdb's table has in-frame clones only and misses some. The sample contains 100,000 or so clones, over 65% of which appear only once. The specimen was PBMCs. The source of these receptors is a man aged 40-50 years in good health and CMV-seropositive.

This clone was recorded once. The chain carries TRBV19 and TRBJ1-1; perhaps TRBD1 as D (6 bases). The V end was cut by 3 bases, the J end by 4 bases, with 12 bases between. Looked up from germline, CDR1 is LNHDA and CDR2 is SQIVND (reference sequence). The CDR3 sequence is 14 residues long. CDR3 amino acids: CASSIGGGSTEAFF. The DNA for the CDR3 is TGTGCCAGTAGTATTGGGGGCGGGAGCACTGAAGCTTTCTTT.

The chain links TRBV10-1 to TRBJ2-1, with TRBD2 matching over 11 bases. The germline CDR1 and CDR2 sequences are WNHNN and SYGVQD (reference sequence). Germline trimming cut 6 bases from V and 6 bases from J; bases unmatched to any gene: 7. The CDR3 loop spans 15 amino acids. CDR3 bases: TGCGCCAGCAGCTTTTCGACTAGCGGGATCAATGAGCAGTTCTTC. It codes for CASSFSTSGINEQFF.

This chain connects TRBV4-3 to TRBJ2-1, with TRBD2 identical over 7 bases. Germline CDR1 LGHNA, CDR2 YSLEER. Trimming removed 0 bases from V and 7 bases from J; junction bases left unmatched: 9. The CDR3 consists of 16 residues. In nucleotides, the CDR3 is TGCGCCAGCAGCCAAGAGATTCAGGGAGGGAGGAATGAGCAGTTCTTC. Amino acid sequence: CASSQEIQGGRNEQFF.

The CDR3 spells CASSPVGGPGGDTQYF. The CDR3 DNA is TGCGCCAGCAGCCCAGTAGGGGGTCCCGGTGGGGATACGCAGTATTTT. The chain carries TRBV4-1 and TRBJ2-3, with D possibly matching TRBD1 (6 bases). Germline V gene sequence: CDR1 MGHRA, CDR2 YSYEKL. Trimming took 4 bases from V and 6 from J, leaving 20 bases between them. CDR3 length: 16 amino acids.

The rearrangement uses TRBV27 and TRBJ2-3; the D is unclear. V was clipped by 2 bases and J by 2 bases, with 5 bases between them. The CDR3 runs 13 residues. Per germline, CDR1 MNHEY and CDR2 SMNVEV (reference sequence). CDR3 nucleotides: TGTGCCAGCAGTTTAAGAGACACAGATACGCAGTATTTT. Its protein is CASSLRDTDTQYF.

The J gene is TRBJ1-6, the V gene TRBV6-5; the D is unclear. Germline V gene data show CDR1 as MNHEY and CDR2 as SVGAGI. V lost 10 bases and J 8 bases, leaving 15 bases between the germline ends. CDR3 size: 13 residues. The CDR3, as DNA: TGTGCCACCAAACCCGGGGTCGATTCACCCCTCCACTTT. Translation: CATKPGVDSPLHF.

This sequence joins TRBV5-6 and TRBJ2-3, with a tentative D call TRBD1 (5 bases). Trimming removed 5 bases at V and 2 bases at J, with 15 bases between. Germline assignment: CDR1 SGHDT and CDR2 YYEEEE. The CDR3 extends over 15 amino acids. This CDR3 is CASRWTTRFTDTQYF. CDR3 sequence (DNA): TGTGCCAGCAGATGGACAACAAGATTCACAGATACGCAGTATTTT.

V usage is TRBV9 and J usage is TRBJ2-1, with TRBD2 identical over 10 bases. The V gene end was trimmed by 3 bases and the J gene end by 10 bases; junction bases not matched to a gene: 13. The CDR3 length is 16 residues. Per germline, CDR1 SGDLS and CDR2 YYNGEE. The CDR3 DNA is TGTGCCAGCAGCGCCCTACAAGGGACTAGCGCTGGGGAGCAGTTCTTC. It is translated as CASSALQGTSAGEQFF.

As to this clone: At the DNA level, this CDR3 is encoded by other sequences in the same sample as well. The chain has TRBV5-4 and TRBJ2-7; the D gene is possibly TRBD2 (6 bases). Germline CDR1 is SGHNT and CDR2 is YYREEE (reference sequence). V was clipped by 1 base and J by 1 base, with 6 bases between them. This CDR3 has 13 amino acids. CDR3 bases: TGTGCCAGCAGCTTGCGGGGGTCCTACGAGCAGTACTTC. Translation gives CASSLRGSYEQYF. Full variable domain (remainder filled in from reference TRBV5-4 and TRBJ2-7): ETGVTQSPTHLIKTRGQQVTLRCSSQSGHNTVSWYQQALGQGPQFIFQYYREEENGRGNFPPRFSGLQFPNYSSELNVNALELDDSALYLCASSLRGSYEQYFGPGTRLTVT.

For the CDR3, the DNA is TGTGCCAGCAGGGATAGCAGGGGATCAGGTTTCGAGCAGTACTTC. It translates to CASRDSRGSGFEQYF. This chain links TRBV28 with TRBJ2-7; possible D gene TRBD1, 6 bases. This CDR3 comprises 15 residues. Looked up from germline, CDR1 is MDHEN and CDR2 is SYDVKM. Deletions cut 6 bases from V and 6 bases from J, with 21 bases between.